The present T cell receptor beta chain was sequenced within a study of T cell clusters in autoimmune cytopenias. Points from the study as a whole: TRB repertoire shifts in secondary cytopenia and chronic lymphocytic leukemia mostly reflected lymphoma, not autoimmunity.

TRB rearrangements were amplified by touch-down multiplex PCR with mixed TRB-A/B primers. TCRdb reprocessed the multiplex PCR reads and keeps a single row for each CDR3 protein, giving no DNA. In all, the sample yields approximately 11,000 distinct CDR3 sequences. This CDR3 region has 11 residues. Germline CDR1 SGHDT, CDR2 YYEEEE. TRB was amplified from approximately 250 ng of peripheral blood genomic DNA per sample. About this clonotype itself: The antigen is not known.

This same sample was also part of a study on T cell repertoires in aging, cancer and after chemotherapy. That investigation notes: Clear clonal overlap appeared across healthy donor samples taken over several months to years.

The chain joins TRBV5-6 to TRBJ2-7. Input material: peripheral blood. This TCR came from a human donor in good health. The CDR3 loop is CASSLGYEQYF.